This TCR beta chain came from a study of cytomegalovirus exposure and HLA in healthy donors. The PCR used 60 Vbeta and 13 Jbeta primers. Method: immunoSEQ multiplex PCR; TCRdb's copy keeps in-frame clones and lacks some. In the table there are some 130,000 clones, around three quarters of which are singletons. Details on this clone: Its antigen remains unidentified.

Study-level results: Confirmation in vitro established that a few CMV-associated chains were specific for CMV antigens. A link between a missense DCLRE1C variant and TCR beta V- and J-gene trimming emerged from a later analysis. Presence/absence analyses assumed roughly uniform sequencing depth across donors, which may not hold. Reports indicated that the classifier achieved high specificity and sensitivity in diagnosing cytomegalovirus status.

This sequence originates from a woman under 40 in good health and CMV-seropositive. Material for sequencing was PBMCs.

The CDR3 coding sequence is TGTGCCATCAGTGAGGGGACAGGTTATCGGTCTTCACCCCTCCACTTT. It encodes CAISEGTGYRSSPLHF. The rearrangement joins TRBV10-3 to TRBJ1-6, with 8 nucleotides matching TRBD1. The V gene's germline CDR1 is ENHRY and CDR2 SYGVKD. V gave up 2 bases and J gave up 9 bases; unmatched junction bases: 9. CDR3 length: 16 residues.